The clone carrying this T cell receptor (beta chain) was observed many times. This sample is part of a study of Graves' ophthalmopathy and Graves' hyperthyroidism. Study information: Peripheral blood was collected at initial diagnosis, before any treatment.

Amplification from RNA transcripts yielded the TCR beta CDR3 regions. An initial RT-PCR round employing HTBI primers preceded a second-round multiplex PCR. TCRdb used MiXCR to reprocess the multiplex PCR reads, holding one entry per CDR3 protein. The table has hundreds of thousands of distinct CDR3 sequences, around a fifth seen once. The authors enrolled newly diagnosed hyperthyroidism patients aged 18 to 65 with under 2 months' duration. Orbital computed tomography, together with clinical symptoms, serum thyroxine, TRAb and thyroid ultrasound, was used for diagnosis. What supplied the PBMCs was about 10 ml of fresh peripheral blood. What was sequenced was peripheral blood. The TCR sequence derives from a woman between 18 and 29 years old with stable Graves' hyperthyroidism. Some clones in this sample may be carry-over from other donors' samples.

The CDR3: CASSPGHPGYEQYF. Written as DNA, the CDR3 is TGTGCCAGCAGTCCGGGGCACCCCGGCTACGAGCAGTACTTC. The V gene is TRBV6-1, the J gene TRBJ2-7; D possibly matches TRBD1 or TRBD2 (5 bases each). The germline V and J ends were trimmed by 5 bases and 3 bases, with 14 bases remaining between them. The CDR3 runs 14 residues. Germline CDR1 MNHNS, CDR2 SASEGT.